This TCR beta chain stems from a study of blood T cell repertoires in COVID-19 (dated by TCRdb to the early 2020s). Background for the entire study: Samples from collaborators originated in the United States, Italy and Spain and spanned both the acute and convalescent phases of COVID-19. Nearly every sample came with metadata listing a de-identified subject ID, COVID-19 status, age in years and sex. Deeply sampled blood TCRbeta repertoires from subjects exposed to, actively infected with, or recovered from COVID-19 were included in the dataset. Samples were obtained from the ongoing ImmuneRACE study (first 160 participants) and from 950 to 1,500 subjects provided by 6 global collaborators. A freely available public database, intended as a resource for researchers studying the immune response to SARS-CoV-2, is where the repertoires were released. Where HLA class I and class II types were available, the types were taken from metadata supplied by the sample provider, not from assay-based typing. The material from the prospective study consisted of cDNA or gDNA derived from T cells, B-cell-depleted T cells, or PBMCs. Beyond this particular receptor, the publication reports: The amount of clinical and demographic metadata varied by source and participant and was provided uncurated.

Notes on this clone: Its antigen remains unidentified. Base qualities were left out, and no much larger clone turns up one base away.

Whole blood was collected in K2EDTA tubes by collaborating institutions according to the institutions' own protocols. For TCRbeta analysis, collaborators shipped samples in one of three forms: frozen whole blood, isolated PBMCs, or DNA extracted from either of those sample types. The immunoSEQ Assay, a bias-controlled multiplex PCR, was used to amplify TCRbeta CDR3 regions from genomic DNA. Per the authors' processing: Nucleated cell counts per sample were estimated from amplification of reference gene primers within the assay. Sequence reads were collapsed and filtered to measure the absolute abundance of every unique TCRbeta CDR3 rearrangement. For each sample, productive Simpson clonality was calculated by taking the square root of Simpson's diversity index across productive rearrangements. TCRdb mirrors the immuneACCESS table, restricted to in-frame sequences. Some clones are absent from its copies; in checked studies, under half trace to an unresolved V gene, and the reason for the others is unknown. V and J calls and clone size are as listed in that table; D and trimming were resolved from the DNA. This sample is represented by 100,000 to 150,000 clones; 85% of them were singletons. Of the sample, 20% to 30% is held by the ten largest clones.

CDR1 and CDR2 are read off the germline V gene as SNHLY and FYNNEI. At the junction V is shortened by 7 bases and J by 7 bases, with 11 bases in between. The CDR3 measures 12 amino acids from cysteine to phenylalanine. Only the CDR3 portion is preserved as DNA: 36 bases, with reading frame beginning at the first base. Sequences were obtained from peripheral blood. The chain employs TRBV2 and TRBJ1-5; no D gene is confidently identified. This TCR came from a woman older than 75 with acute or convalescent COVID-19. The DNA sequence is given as TGTGCCAGCACCCGAGGAGGGCAGCCCCAGCATTTT. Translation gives CASTRGGQPQHF.